This T cell receptor (beta chain) emerged from a study of T cells in Graves' hyperthyroidism and ophthalmopathy. The germline gives CDR1 DFQATT, CDR2 SNEGSKA (reference sequence). V trimming: 3 bases; J trimming: 0 bases; junction bases outside the gene matches: 5. The CDR3 covers 15 residues. RNA transcripts were the template for amplifying TCR beta CDR3 regions. During a first-round RT-PCR of the TCR CDR3, the HTBI primer set was used. TCRdb called the multiplex PCR reads again in MiXCR, with one record for every CDR3 protein. The repertoire consists of approximately 600,000 distinct CDR3 sequences, with about a sixth occurring once and the leading ten covering 3% to 4%.

The specimen was blood. This receptor was identified in a woman in her thirties with Graves' hyperthyroidism. The J gene is TRBJ2-1, the V gene TRBV20-1; 7 positions match TRBD2. The CDR3 nucleotides read TGCAGTGCTAGGGGGGGGTTTAGCTCCTACAATGAGCAGTTCTTC. Amino acid sequence: CSARGGFSSYNEQFF.